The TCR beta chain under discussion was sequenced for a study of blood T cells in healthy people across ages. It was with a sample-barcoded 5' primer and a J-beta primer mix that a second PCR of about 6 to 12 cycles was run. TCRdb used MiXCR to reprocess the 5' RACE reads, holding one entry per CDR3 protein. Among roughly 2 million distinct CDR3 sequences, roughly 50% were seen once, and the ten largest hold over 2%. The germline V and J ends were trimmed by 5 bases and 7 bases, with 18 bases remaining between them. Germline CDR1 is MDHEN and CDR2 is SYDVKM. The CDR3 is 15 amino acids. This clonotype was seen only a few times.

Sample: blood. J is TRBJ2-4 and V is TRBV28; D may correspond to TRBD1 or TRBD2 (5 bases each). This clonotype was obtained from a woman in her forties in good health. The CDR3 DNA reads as TGTGCCAGCAGTCTGCCGGGACCCCTTATGAACATTCAGTACTTC. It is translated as CASSLPGPLMNIQYF.